This T cell receptor beta chain was identified during a study of Ad26.COV2.S vaccination and SARS-CoV-2 variants (TCRdb year 2021). Regarding the research as a whole: Vaccine-arm donors were drawn from COV1001, a multicentre, randomized, double-blind, placebo-controlled phase I-IIa trial of Ad26.COV2.S in healthy adults. Participants in the trial were split at random into five groups of five each, receiving low-dose or high-dose Ad26.COV2.S once or twice, or else placebo on both occasions. Blinding of investigators to trial group allocation was maintained during experiments and outcome assessment. TCRbeta repertoire sequencing was used to assess the specificity and breadth of SARS-CoV-2-reactive T cell receptors after Ad26.COV2.S vaccination. Ad26.COV2.S was given intramuscularly at 5x10^10 or 1x10^11 viral particles, as a single shot or as two shots 56 days apart. The TCR-sequenced set comprised about 30 samples: around 20 Ad26.COV2.S vaccine recipients, 5 placebo recipients and 8 SARS-CoV-2 convalescent individuals. Study-level results and caveats: The study was not powered for comparison of responses between vaccine doses or regimens. It was noted by the authors that total T cell responses may have been underestimated by the TCR breadth and depth analyses. Higher spike-specific TCR breadth was observed in Ad26.COV2.S recipients than in placebo recipients (P = 0.0014). After vaccination, spike-specific CD8+ and CD4+ T cell responses were reported to show substantial breadth. Comparable non-spike TCR breadth was observed between vaccine and placebo recipients, consistent with only spike being contained in the vaccine.

The immunoSEQ Assay was the method used to sequence TCRbeta CDR3 regions. After extraction, genomic DNA underwent amplification by bias-controlled multiplex PCR, followed by high-throughput sequencing. The original methods were these. To quantify the absolute abundance of each unique TCRbeta CDR3 region, sequences were collapsed and filtered. T cell fraction was estimated by normalizing TCRbeta template counts to usable DNA, which was measured by amplifying reference genes present in all nucleated cells. Repertoire TCRs were annotated as SARS-CoV-2-specific by exact matching of V gene, CDR3 amino acid sequence and J gene to a known reactive TCR set. The reference SARS-CoV-2 TCR set was obtained from MIRA and was filtered for enrichment in COVID-19-positive ImmuneCODE repertoires, whereby public or cross-reactive TCRs were removed. Drawing on the MIRA antigens, annotated TCRs were analysed further at the level of specific ORF or position within ORF. Breadth was defined as the number of annotated unique rearrangements divided by the total number of unique productive rearrangements, and depth was defined as the summed frequency of the annotated unique rearrangements. Two-sided Wilcoxon rank-sum tests were applied when comparing TCR breadth between groups. Drawn from immuneACCESS, this table holds only the in-frame rearrangements with V and J called that TCRdb kept. Clones are partly lost; checked studies trace under half to an unresolved V gene and leave the rest unexplained. V and J calls and clone size come straight from that table; D and trimming were deduced from the DNA. In all, the sample holds 300,000 to 400,000 clones, and approximately 86% of those were seen once. Of the sample, 9.5% to 12% falls within the top ten clones.

Of note for this clone: Its antigen target is currently unknown. Per-base quality was not reported, and no clone a single base away is much larger than it.

Sample treatment or condition, as interpreted from the label and publication: some 20 received Ad26.COV2.S at low or high dose, single or two shots; several received placebo; per-sample allocation not given. Repertoires of vaccine and placebo recipients were sequenced from samples collected on day 63 after the first injection. Cohort 1b enrolled 25 adults aged 18-55 years at a single site in Boston, USA, between 29 July and 7 August 2020. As a vaccine, Ad26.COV2.S was a replication-incompetent adenovirus type 26 vector that expressed a prefusion-stabilized SARS-CoV-2 spike protein derived from the original Wuhan strain. Cut back by 1 base and 0 bases, the V and J ends lie 7 bases apart. The germline V gene supplies CDR1 SGHRS and CDR2 YFSETQ. The CDR3 holds 14 amino acids from the cysteine to the phenylalanine. Just CDR3 DNA is preserved here, 42 bases in frame from base 1.

The clonotype originates from a person between 18 and 60 years old who received the Ad26.COV2.S COVID-19 vaccine or a placebo. This material consisted of peripheral blood, taken in a trial of Ad26.COV2.S vaccine versus placebo. The rearranged segments are TRBV5-1 and TRBJ1-1, with no reliable assignment of the D segment. Read as DNA, the sequence is TGCGCCAGCAGCTTGATCAGCTTGAACACTGAAGCTTTCTTT. The resulting protein is CASSLISLNTEAFF.